These 16 T cell receptor beta chains share one sample of origin, sequenced in a study of T cell repertoires in cytomegalovirus infection. TCRdb recomputed calls from the reads with MiXCR, one row per CDR3 protein. The sample contains about 740,000 distinct CDR3 sequences, 35% to 45% of which appear only once. Sequencing used PBMCs. The source is a human donor in good health (CMV status not recorded). Some clones in this sample may be carry-over from other donors' samples.

The V call is TRBV7-3, the J call TRBJ2-5, with 7 bases lining up with TRBD2. Germline V CDR1 and CDR2: SGHTA, FQGTGA. V shed 7 bases and J 5 bases; nucleotides not matched to a gene: 13. This CDR3 is 15 amino acids long. CDR3 in DNA: TGTGCCAGCAAAAAGACTGGGGACTACTCTGAGACCCAGTACTTC. It yields the protein CASKKTGDYSETQYF.

J is TRBJ2-5 and V is TRBV30; a weak D match, TRBD1 (5 bases). V lost 3 bases, J lost 5 bases, and 16 bases lay in between. Germline V gene data show CDR1 as GTSNPN and CDR2 as SVGIG (reference sequence). The CDR3 covers 14 residues. The CDR3 sequence: CAWSRQWGLETQYF. CDR3 sequence (DNA): TGTGCCTGGAGCCGGCAGTGGGGCTTGGAGACCCAGTACTTC.

This chain links TRBV7-6 with TRBJ1-6; D is perhaps TRBD1 (5 bases). Germline V gene lookup returns CDR1 SGHVS and CDR2 FNYEAQ. The CDR3 totals 13 residues. V shed 0 bases and J shed 9 bases, with 6 bases lying between them. Here the CDR3 DNA reads TGTGCCAGCAGCTTAGCTACAGGTTCACCCCTCCACTTT. This encodes CASSLATGSPLHF. Looking up the rest from reference TRBV7-6 and TRBJ1-6 gives the full variable domain: GAGVSQSPRYKVTKRGQDVALRCDPISGHVSLYWYRQALGQGPEFLTYFNYEAQQDKSGLPNDRFSAERPEGSISTLTIQRTEQRDSAMYRCASSLATGSPLHFGNGTRLTVT.

In its sample, this clonotype was seen many times. The rearrangement joins TRBV7-2 to TRBJ1-2, with D perhaps TRBD1 (5 bases). Germline V lookup: CDR1 SGHTA, CDR2 FQGNSA. This CDR3 is built from 14 residues. V shed 5 bases and J shed 2 bases, with 12 bases lying between them. The CDR3 DNA reads as TGTGCCAGCAGCACTATCACAGGAAACTATGGCTACACCTTC. This encodes CASSTITGNYGYTF. The whole variable domain, filled in from reference TRBV7-2 and TRBJ1-2, reads GAGVSQSPSNKVTEKGKDVELRCDPISGHTALYWYRQSLGQGLEFLIYFQGNSAPDKSGLPSDRFSAERTGGSVSTLTIQRTQQEDSAVYLCASSTITGNYGYTFGSGTRLTVV.

This chain connects TRBV7-2 to TRBJ1-1; 7 bases align to TRBD1. Trimming took 5 bases from V and 5 from J; bases not matched to a gene: 11. The CDR3 spans 15 residues. Germline V gene data show CDR1 as SGHTA and CDR2 as FQGNSA. The CDR3 here is CASSQGERARTEAFF. CDR3 DNA sequence: TGTGCCAGCAGCCAGGGGGAGAGGGCCAGGACTGAAGCTTTCTTT.

This rearrangement joins TRBV5-1 to TRBJ1-1, with 11 positions matching TRBD1. The CDR3 is made up of 17 amino acids. The V segment lost 4 bases and the J segment 2 bases; nucleotides outside the gene matches: 10. Germline V gene lookup returns CDR1 SGHRS and CDR2 YFSETQ. The CDR3 reads CASSRGQGAMFNTEAFF. DNA for the CDR3: TGCGCCAGCAGCAGAGGACAGGGGGCTATGTTTAACACTGAAGCTTTCTTT.

This clonotype was observed a handful of times. This sequence joins TRBV7-8 and TRBJ1-1; D uncertain. Germline CDR1 and CDR2: SGHVS and FQNEAQ. Between the trimmed V and J ends, which lost 5 bases and 0 bases, there was a span of 10 bases. The CDR3 spans 14 residues. CDR3 amino acids: CASSPTWMNTEAFF. The DNA of the CDR3 is TGTGCCAGCAGCCCGACTTGGATGAACACTGAAGCTTTCTTT. Full variable domain (outside the CDR3, taken from reference TRBV7-8 and TRBJ1-1): GAGVSQSPRYKVAKRGQDVALRCDPISGHVSLFWYQQALGQGPEFLTYFQNEAQLDKSGLPSDRFFAERPEGSVSTLKIQRTQQEDSAVYLCASSPTWMNTEAFFGQGTRLTVV.

V usage is TRBV12-3 or TRBV12-4 and J usage is TRBJ2-7; 9 nucleotides agree with TRBD2. J gave up 6 bases and V 6 bases, and 9 bases lay outside the gene matches. CDR3 length: 14 residues. CDR3 nucleotide sequence: TGTGCCAGCAGAAATAGCGGGAGTCTAAGCGAGCAGTACTTC. Translated: CASRNSGSLSEQYF.

This CDR3 reads CASSIGGGEYNEQFF. The CDR3 bases are TGTGCCAGTAGTATAGGTGGCGGGGAGTACAATGAGCAGTTCTTC. The rearrangement links TRBV19 to TRBJ2-1, with D possibly being TRBD2 (6 bases). Trimming took off 1 base at V and 4 bases at J, with 11 bases between the two ends. There are 15 residues in the CDR3. Germline V lookup: CDR1 LNHDA, CDR2 SQIVND (reference sequence).

The table lists this clonotype with a few counts. V and J are TRBV14 and TRBJ2-1; perhaps TRBD2 as D (6 bases). CDR3 length equals 16 residues. CDR1 is SGHDN, CDR2 FVKESK, per germline. The V and J ends lost 4 bases and 4 bases respectively, with 17 bases between them. Written as DNA, the CDR3 is TGTGCCAGCAGCCGCTTTGTTGGTAGCGGATACAATGAGCAGTTCTTC. As protein: CASSRFVGSGYNEQFF. The entire variable domain, with the rest obtained from reference TRBV14 and TRBJ2-1, is as follows: EAGVTQFPSHSVIEKGQTVTLRCDPISGHDNLYWYRRVMGKEIKFLLHFVKESKQDESGMPNNRFLAERTGGTYSTLKVQPAELEDSGVYFCASSRFVGSGYNEQFFGPGTRLTVL.

This clonotype was found many times. This chain links TRBV4-2 with TRBJ1-1; D remains ambiguous. Deletions cut 0 bases from V and 1 base from J, with 3 bases between. CDR3 length: 13 residues. Germline V gene data show CDR1 as LGHNA and CDR2 as YNFKEQ. CDR3 bases: TGTGCCAGCAGCCAAGATGGGAACACTGAAGCTTTCTTT. Protein: CASSQDGNTEAFF.

The chain uses TRBV20-1 and TRBJ2-1, with 8 bases matching TRBD1. CDR1 and CDR2 (germline): DFQATT, SNEGSKA (reference sequence). The CDR3 consists of 14 residues. The trim removed 2 bases at V and 3 bases at J, leaving 3 bases unmatched. The CDR3 here is CSARRTGIYNEQFF. CDR3 sequence (DNA): TGCAGTGCTAGAAGGACAGGGATCTACAATGAGCAGTTCTTC.

This clonotype has a handful of counts. The chain joins TRBV5-6 to TRBJ1-6, with TRBD1 as a possible D gene (5 bases). The CDR3 contains 15 residues. The germline CDR1 and CDR2 sequences are SGHDT and YYEEEE. V was shortened by 4 bases and J by 6 bases, with 14 bases between the two germline ends. CDR3: CASSPGSRANSPLHF. CDR3 in DNA: TGTGCCAGCAGCCCCGGGAGCAGGGCTAATTCACCCCTCCACTTT.

This clonotype was observed a few times. The V and J genes are TRBV6-1 and TRBJ1-6, with unresolved D. V was clipped by 6 bases and J by 9 bases, with 15 bases between them. The CDR3 has 14 amino acids. CDR1 is MNHNS and CDR2 is SASEGT in the germline V gene. CDR3 amino acids: CASSSLIPGSPLHF. The CDR3 region has the DNA TGTGCCAGCAGCTCATTGATCCCCGGTTCACCCCTCCACTTT.

V is TRBV11-3 and J is TRBJ2-1, with TRBD1 as a possible D gene (5 bases). CDR3 length: 13 residues. V lost 1 base and J 9 bases, leaving 10 bases between the germline ends. Per germline, CDR1 SGHNT and CDR2 YENEEA. Here the CDR3 reads CASSLVGVTEQFF. CDR3 DNA: TGTGCCAGCAGCTTAGTAGGGGTTACTGAGCAGTTCTTC.

The rearrangement links TRBV10-3 to TRBJ1-5; a possible D gene is TRBD1 (6 bases). Germline values: CDR1 ENHRY, CDR2 SYGVKD. The CDR3 runs to 13 residues. V lost 6 bases to trimming and J lost 7 bases, with 13 bases between them. The CDR3 sequence: CAISTGSRQPQHF. In nucleotides, the CDR3 is TGTGCCATCAGCACAGGGAGTCGGCAGCCCCAGCATTTT.